This TCR beta chain was captured in a study of cytomegalovirus exposure and HLA in healthy donors. This PCR relied on a set of 60 Vbeta primers and 13 Jbeta primers. TCRdb's table, derived via immunoSEQ multiplex PCR, lists solely in-frame clones and lacks some. The data contain some 180,000 clones, around 80% of them singletons. Study-level points and caveats: The listing of 150 to 200 TCR beta chains classed them as cytomegalovirus-associated. In a later analysis, productive TCRs from donors in an Asian-associated ancestry cluster reportedly carried fewer N-insertions than the cohort mean. Reportedly, HLA-A and HLA-B alleles of most subjects were accurately predicted from TCR beta.

From germline, CDR1 is SNHLY and CDR2 FYNNEI. Unmatched junction bases numbered 7, after V lost 7 bases and J lost 1 base. The CDR3 extends over 17 amino acids. In regard to this clone: Its antigen remains unknown.

The source of this sequence is a man between 18 and 29 years old in good health and CMV-seronegative. The chain couples TRBV2 to TRBJ2-2; 12 bases are shared with TRBD2. Material for sequencing was PBMCs. The CDR3 nucleotides read TGTGCCAGCACCCCGACTAGCGGGGGCTTGAACACCGGGGAGCTGTTTTTT. This translates into CASTPTSGGLNTGELFF.